The 30 T cell receptor beta chains below were found in one sample sequenced in a study of blood T cell repertoires in COVID-19. Measured with immunoSEQ multiplex PCR; TCRdb has only the in-frame clones, and not every one. Among approximately 230,000 clones, 70% to 90% were seen once, and the ten largest hold roughly 6%. Material for sequencing was peripheral blood. These receptor sequences come from a woman in her thirties with COVID-19, enrolled during active disease.

The chain recombines TRBV7-2 with TRBJ1-1, with 8 positions matching TRBD1. The V segment lost 4 bases and the J segment 5 bases; nucleotides outside the gene matches: 6. The CDR3 runs to 14 residues. Germline CDR1 and CDR2: SGHTA and FQGNSA. CDR3 in amino acids: CASSSSGGRTEAFF. CDR3 coding DNA: TGTGCCAGCAGCTCGTCAGGGGGCAGGACTGAAGCTTTCTTT.

This clone was counted a single time. As DNA, the CDR3 is TGTGCCAGCAGTGAGGACAGGGTCGAGCAGTACTTC. Translated: CASSEDRVEQYF. This chain joins TRBV6-1 and TRBJ2-7, with 8 bases matching TRBD1. CDR1 is MNHNS, CDR2 SASEGT, per germline. The CDR3 is 12 residues long. V gave up 3 bases and J gave up 6 bases; unmatched junction bases: 1.

J is TRBJ1-6 and V is TRBV7-9, with 8 bases lining up with TRBD1. V dropped 5 bases and J dropped 6; count of bases not matched to a gene: 0. CDR1 is SEHNR and CDR2 is FQNEAQ in the germline V gene (reference sequence). This CDR3 contains 13 residues. The CDR3 DNA is TGTGCCAGCAGCACAGGGGGTAATTCACCCCTCCACTTT. Amino acid sequence: CASSTGGNSPLHF.

The chain combines TRBV30 with TRBJ2-3; the D gene is possibly TRBD2 (6 bases). The CDR3 extends over 15 amino acids. The V and J ends lost 8 bases and 2 bases respectively, with 20 bases between them. Looked up from germline, CDR1 is GTSNPN and CDR2 is SVGIG (reference sequence). In DNA, the CDR3 is TGTGCCACTGAAAGGGACGGGGGACTCACAGATACGCAGTATTTT. It translates to CATERDGGLTDTQYF.

This clone showed up just a few times. V gene TRBV7-9 combines with J gene TRBJ2-1, with TRBD2 matching over 12 bases. J gave up 5 bases and V 4 bases, and 3 bases lay outside the gene matches. Per germline, CDR1 SEHNR and CDR2 FQNEAQ (reference sequence). This CDR3 is 15 amino acids long. The CDR3 reads CASSSGLAGNNEQFF. In DNA, the CDR3 is TGTGCCAGCAGCTCTGGACTAGCGGGAAACAATGAGCAGTTCTTC. Together with reference TRBV7-9 and TRBJ2-1, the CDR3 gives the full variable domain: DTGVSQNPRHKITKRGQNVTFRCDPISEHNRLYWYRQTLGQGPEFLTYFQNEAQLEKSRLLSDRFSAERPKGSFSTLEIQRTEQGDSAMYLCASSSGLAGNNEQFFGPGTRLTVL.

The chain joins TRBV11-2 to TRBJ1-1, with 11 bases matching TRBD1. The junction had 6 bases not matched to a gene; V was cut back by 5 bases and J by 4 bases. Germline values: CDR1 SGHAT, CDR2 FQNNGV. The CDR3 has 15 residues. The CDR3 here is CASSVGQGGFTEAFF. Written as DNA, the CDR3 is TGTGCCAGCAGCGTGGGACAGGGGGGTTTCACTGAAGCTTTCTTT.

The chain has TRBV5-1 and TRBJ1-6, with 9 bases matching TRBD1. V lost 0 bases and J lost 8; bases outside the gene matches: 6. The germline CDR1 and CDR2 sequences are SGHRS and YFSETQ. This CDR3 region has 16 residues. Here the CDR3 reads CASSLDLTGGDSPLHF. CDR3 nucleotide sequence: TGCGCCAGCAGCTTGGATCTAACAGGGGGCGATTCACCCCTCCACTTT.

The chain has TRBV11-2 and TRBJ2-7; TRBD1 aligns across 8 bases. The CDR3 runs to 14 residues. The V segment lost 0 bases and the J segment 6 bases; nucleotides outside the gene matches: 4. The germline CDR1 and CDR2 sequences are SGHAT and FQNNGV. The CDR3 region is CASSLEVGTGEQYF. DNA of the CDR3: TGTGCCAGCAGCTTAGAAGTCGGGACAGGCGAGCAGTACTTC.

V is TRBV9 and J is TRBJ1-3; 9 positions match TRBD1. Germline V lookup: CDR1 SGDLS, CDR2 YYNGEE. This CDR3 region has 16 residues. V dropped 4 bases and J dropped 0; count of bases not matched to a gene: 5. The CDR3 region is CASSNGGQGSGNTIYF. The CDR3 nucleotides are TGTGCCAGCAGCAACGGGGGACAGGGCTCTGGAAACACCATATATTTT.

This clone was picked up a small number of times. Other DNA sequences in this sample translate to the same CDR3. The chain combines TRBV4-1 with TRBJ2-3, with 9 bases aligning to TRBD2. Germline V gives CDR1 MGHRA, CDR2 YSYEKL. The CDR3 has 15 residues. V lost 0 bases to trimming and J lost 4 bases; unmatched junction nucleotides: 2. The CDR3 region has the DNA TGCGCCAGCAGCCAAGAGCGGGGGGGCCCAGATACGCAGTATTTT. As protein: CASSQERGGPDTQYF.

The chain is built from TRBV7-2 and TRBJ2-2; D is unclear. Germline CDR1 SGHTA, CDR2 FQGNSA. The CDR3 contains 17 residues. V was shortened by 4 bases and J by 0 bases, with 15 bases between the two germline ends. The CDR3 region has the DNA TGTGCCAGCAGCTCCCCCCGCAGGTCCCCGAACACCGGGGAGCTGTTTTTT. It translates to CASSSPRRSPNTGELFF.

The chain carries TRBV6-2 or TRBV6-3 and TRBJ1-1, with a possible D match to TRBD1 (5 bases). Germline V gene data show CDR1 as MNHEY and CDR2 as SVGEGT. CDR3 length: 15 amino acids. V lost 5 bases to trimming and J lost 3 bases, with 16 bases between them. CDR3 in amino acids: CASSGDRAGYTEAFF. The DNA of the CDR3 is TGTGCCAGCAGTGGGGATCGGGCAGGGTACACTGAAGCTTTCTTT.

The chain combines TRBV7-9 with TRBJ2-7, with a tentative D call TRBD1 (5 bases). The germline gives CDR1 SEHNR, CDR2 FQNEAQ (reference sequence). Trimming took off 3 bases at V and 2 bases at J, with 14 bases between the two ends. CDR3 length: 15 residues. CDR3 sequence reads: CASSLGQGNTYEQYF. In nucleotides, the CDR3 is TGTGCCAGCAGCTTGGGGCAGGGAAACACCTACGAGCAGTACTTC.

The chain uses TRBV27 and TRBJ1-2, with TRBD1 matching 10 bases. After removal of 6 bases from V and 2 bases from J, the junction contained 6 bases not matched to a gene. CDR1 is MNHEY, CDR2 SMNVEV, per germline (reference sequence). The CDR3 runs 15 residues. The CDR3 sequence is CASSIGTGVNYGYTF. CDR3 DNA: TGTGCCAGCAGCATCGGGACAGGGGTCAACTATGGCTACACCTTC.

J is TRBJ2-2 and V is TRBV7-6; 7 bases match TRBD1. The CDR3 contains 16 residues. Germline V lookup: CDR1 SGHVS, CDR2 FNYEAQ. V dropped 5 bases and J dropped 1; count of bases not matched to a gene: 7. This chain's CDR3 is CASSLNAGGNTGELFF. DNA of the CDR3: TGTGCCAGCAGCCTAAATGCAGGGGGGAACACCGGGGAGCTGTTTTTT.

The chain couples TRBV29-1 to TRBJ1-2; TRBD1 aligns across 7 bases. CDR1 and CDR2 from the germline V gene are SQVTM and ANQGSEA. The length of the CDR3 is 13 residues. With 6 bases clipped from V and 6 bases from J, the junction kept 10 bases outside the gene matches. The CDR3 sequence: CSVYRGSIDGYTF. The CDR3 coding sequence is TGCAGCGTGTACAGGGGTTCGATTGATGGCTACACCTTC.

The chain has TRBV12-3 or TRBV12-4 and TRBJ2-1; D unresolved. The CDR3 runs to 11 residues. V gave up 4 bases and J gave up 12 bases, with 10 bases separating them. CDR3 nucleotide sequence: TGTGCCAGCAGTTCTCACTCCTGGCAGTTCTTC. Amino acid sequence: CASSSHSWQFF.

The V call is TRBV6-1, the J call TRBJ1-4; no reliable D call. From germline, CDR1 is MNHNS and CDR2 SASEGT. The CDR3 consists of 15 residues. Trimming cost V 0 bases and J 5 bases, with 10 bases left between them. The CDR3 spells CASSEAYRVNEKLFF. The DNA for the CDR3 is TGTGCCAGCAGTGAAGCCTATCGAGTGAATGAAAAACTGTTTTTT.

V is TRBV5-1 and J is TRBJ1-2; TRBD1 might be the D (5 bases). CDR1 SGHRS and CDR2 YFSETQ come from the germline V gene. Trimming pared 4 bases from V and 5 bases from J, leaving 12 bases between. This CDR3 is built from 13 residues. The CDR3 sequence: CASSGAQTYGYTF. The CDR3 bases are TGCGCCAGCAGCGGGGCGCAGACGTATGGCTACACCTTC.

V gene TRBV28 combines with J gene TRBJ1-4, with a weak D call TRBD1 (5 bases). Per germline, CDR1 MDHEN and CDR2 SYDVKM. V lost 6 bases to trimming and J lost 8 bases, with 19 bases between them. The CDR3 has 15 residues. CDR3 protein: CASRSQGFPGEKLFF. CDR3 coding DNA: TGTGCCAGCAGAAGTCAGGGATTCCCAGGCGAAAAACTGTTTTTT.

The chain links TRBV7-8 to TRBJ2-2, with a weak D call TRBD2 (5 bases). There are 15 residues in the CDR3. In germline, CDR1 is SGHVS, CDR2 FQNEAQ. V shed 1 base and J shed 1 base, with 7 bases lying between them. In nucleotides, the CDR3 is TGTGCCAGCAGCTTAGGACTACTGAACACCGGGGAGCTGTTTTTT. Translation: CASSLGLLNTGELFF. Variable domain in full (rest from reference TRBV7-8 and TRBJ2-2): GAGVSQSPRYKVAKRGQDVALRCDPISGHVSLFWYQQALGQGPEFLTYFQNEAQLDKSGLPSDRFFAERPEGSVSTLKIQRTQQEDSAVYLCASSLGLLNTGELFFGEGSRLTVL.

This chain connects TRBV5-1 to TRBJ2-3; TRBD1 agrees at 9 bases. With 0 bases clipped from V and 5 bases from J, the junction kept 16 bases outside the gene matches. The CDR3 length is 19 residues. Germline V lookup: CDR1 SGHRS, CDR2 YFSETQ. CDR3 region: CASSLARDILTGGGDTQYF. The CDR3 DNA reads as TGCGCCAGCAGCTTGGCCCGAGATATTCTGACAGGGGGTGGAGATACGCAGTATTTT.

The rearrangement links TRBV10-1 to TRBJ1-1, with D unresolved. The CDR3 totals 12 residues. CDR1 is WNHNN, CDR2 SYGVQD, per germline (reference sequence). V was cut by 3 bases and J by 3 bases, with 5 bases left in between. CDR3 residues: CASSDPYTEAFF. The CDR3 DNA follows: TGCGCCAGCAGTGACCCCTACACTGAAGCTTTCTTT.

This clone came up once. This chain connects TRBV10-3 to TRBJ2-2, with 8 bases fitting TRBD1. The CDR3 loop spans 15 amino acids. V gave up 0 bases and J gave up 6 bases; unmatched junction bases: 3. The germline gives CDR1 ENHRY, CDR2 SYGVKD. CDR3 DNA: TGTGCCATCAGTGAGTCTGACAGGGGTTCCGGGGAGCTGTTTTTT. This codes for CAISESDRGSGELFF.

The J gene is TRBJ2-1, the V gene TRBV13, with a weak D call TRBD2 (6 bases). The CDR3 is 14 amino acids. Trimming left V 5 bases short and J 7 bases short, with 15 bases between. Germline loops: CDR1 PRHDT, CDR2 FYEKMQ (reference sequence). The CDR3 loop reads CASSITTGGNEQFF. CDR3 sequence (DNA): TGTGCCAGCAGCATTACTACCGGGGGAAATGAGCAGTTCTTC.

The chain couples TRBV6-4 to TRBJ2-5, with D possibly TRBD1 on 5 matching bases. Germline loops: CDR1 MRHNA, CDR2 SNTAGT. CDR3 length: 13 residues. The germline V and J ends were trimmed by 8 bases and 0 bases, with 10 bases remaining between them. The CDR3 loop reads CASPGQDQETQYF. Written as DNA, the CDR3 is TGTGCCAGCCCTGGACAAGACCAAGAGACCCAGTACTTC.

On this clone itself: One end of the junction fails to match germline, which may point to a read error. This chain joins TRBV7-7 and TRBJ2-5; 7 bases match TRBD1. This CDR3 has 13 amino acids. The V gene's germline CDR1 is SSHAT and CDR2 FNYEAQ (reference sequence). The CDR3 protein is CASSLDRETTQYF. The CDR3 DNA is TGTGCTAGCAGCTTAGACAGGGAGACGACCCAGTACTTC.

This clone was recorded once. The chain joins TRBV2 to TRBJ2-7; D uncertain. Trimming took 10 bases from V and 2 from J, leaving 15 bases between them. The CDR3 length is 13 residues. Germline assignment: CDR1 SNHLY and CDR2 FYNNEI. The CDR3 spells CATLPRVAYEQYF. CDR3 DNA: TGTGCCACCCTTCCACGGGTCGCCTACGAGCAGTACTTC.

The genes are TRBV10-3 and TRBJ1-5; D unclear. The CDR3 loop spans 13 amino acids. Germline V gene lookup returns CDR1 ENHRY and CDR2 SYGVKD. V lost 5 bases to trimming and J lost 4 bases, with 9 bases between them. CDR3 protein: CAISRERNQPQHF. The DNA for the CDR3 is TGTGCCATCAGTCGGGAGAGAAATCAGCCCCAGCATTTT.

This clone has a single count. The chain has TRBV7-9 and TRBJ1-4; weak D call: TRBD1 (5 bases). Trimming removed 5 bases at V and 8 bases at J, with 21 bases between. Germline V gene data show CDR1 as SEHNR and CDR2 as FQNEAQ (reference sequence). CDR3 length: 16 amino acids. The CDR3 DNA reads as TGTGCCAGCAGCACCGCTCTTGACAGAACGATCGAAAAACTGTTTTTT. This sequence encodes CASSTALDRTIEKLFF.